The entry below gives a single T cell receptor (beta chain) sequence along with its context. There are 13 residues in the CDR3. Trimming removed 4 bases from V and 3 bases from J, with 10 bases in between. CDR1 is SQVTM, CDR2 ANQGSEA, per germline. This sample was taken from a study of blood T cell repertoires in COVID-19. Using immunoSEQ multiplex PCR, the repertoire was profiled, and TCRdb retains in-frame clones only, with some absent. The repertoire holds 180,000 or so clones, with around 80% as singletons. The receptor's source is a man aged 50 or older who had recovered from COVID-19. The chain employs TRBV29-1 and TRBJ1-3; the D gene is possibly TRBD1 (5 bases). Specimen: PBMCs or T cells enriched from blood (not recorded which). The CDR3 nucleotides read TGCAGCGTTGGAGCAGGGTTTGGAAACACCATATATTTT. Its protein is CSVGAGFGNTIYF. Variable domain in full (rest from reference TRBV29-1 and TRBJ1-3): SAVISQKPSRDICQRGTSLTIQCQVDSQVTMMFWYRQQPGQSLTLIATANQGSEATYESGFVIDKFPISRPNLTFSTLTVSNMSPEDSSIYLCSVGAGFGNTIYFGEGSWLTVV.